These 10 T cell receptor beta chains originate from one sample sequenced in a study of blood T cells in healthy people across ages (dated by TCRdb to the mid-2010s). The method behind the library was 5' RACE. TCRdb names Illumina HiSeq 2500 as the instrument used. A second 7 to 11 cycle PCR used a sample-barcoded 5' primer and a J-beta primer mix. Starting from the raw public reads, TCRdb applied fastp trimming at Q25, assembled clones with MiXCR and retained in-frame beta chains. Identical CDR3 proteins give one entry, which carries the most common genes and DNA. The table for this sample lists about 1.8 million distinct CDR3 sequences; about 50% of them were counted only once. Clones ranked in the top ten supply less than 2.5% of the sample. What was sequenced was blood. These receptors all stem from a woman aged 40-49 years in good health.

In its sample, this clonotype was seen a few times. The V and J genes are TRBV20-1 and TRBJ2-4; 7 nucleotides match TRBD1. Per the germline V gene, CDR1 is DFQATT and CDR2 is SNEGSKA (reference sequence). The CDR3 runs to 14 residues. The trim removed 1 base at V and 8 bases at J, leaving 8 bases unmatched. CDR3 coding DNA: TGCAGTGCTAGAGCGACGACAGGGCGGGACATTCAGTACTTC. Translated, it gives CSARATTGRDIQYF.

This clonotype was observed a handful of times. The gene calls are TRBV6-1 and TRBJ2-4; D not resolved. Per germline, CDR1 MNHNS and CDR2 SASEGT. Trimming cost V 2 bases and J 0 bases, with 20 bases left between them. CDR3 length equals 19 residues. CDR3 nucleotide sequence: TGTGCCAGCAGTGAAAATGCGGCAATAGGAAGTTTAGCCAAAAACATTCAGTACTTC. It encodes CASSENAAIGSLAKNIQYF.

Here the CDR3 reads CASSFYFNTGELFF. Here the CDR3 DNA reads TGTGCCAGCAGTTTCTACTTTAACACCGGGGAGCTGTTTTTT. The chain uses TRBV28 and TRBJ2-2; D is unresolved. CDR1 MDHEN and CDR2 SYDVKM come from the germline V gene. The germline V and J ends were trimmed by 3 bases and 2 bases, with 7 bases remaining between them. There are 14 residues in the CDR3. The variable domain in full, completed from reference TRBV28 and TRBJ2-2, reads DVKVTQSSRYLVKRTGEKVFLECVQDMDHENMFWYRQDPGLGLRLIYFSYDVKMKEKGDIPEGYSVSREKKERFSLILESASTNQTSMYLCASSFYFNTGELFFGEGSRLTVL.

CDR3 coding DNA: TGCGCCAGCAGCCCGGGACTAGCGGGGGGCGCGAACACCGGGGAGCTGTTTTTT. It encodes CASSPGLAGGANTGELFF. The chain uses TRBV5-1 and TRBJ2-2; 15 bases match TRBD2. The CDR3 has 18 residues. Germline assignment: CDR1 SGHRS and CDR2 YFSETQ. V gave up 4 bases and J gave up 0 bases; unmatched junction bases: 4.

This clonotype turned up a few times. The V gene is TRBV6-1, the J gene TRBJ1-2; TRBD1 aligns across 7 bases. The CDR3 totals 16 residues. In germline, CDR1 is MNHNS, CDR2 SASEGT. Trimming at V came to 2 bases and at J to 8 bases, leaving 14 bases not matched to a gene. CDR3 in DNA: TGTGCCAGCAGTGAATACCTCGTCACAGGGGAAGGCGGCTACACCTTC. The encoded protein is CASSEYLVTGEGGYTF.

This chain links TRBV4-3 with TRBJ1-1; D possibly corresponds to TRBD1 (6 bases). Trimming left V 5 bases short and J 4 bases short, with 11 bases between. CDR1 and CDR2 from the germline V gene are LGHNA and YSLEER. The CDR3 is 13 amino acids. Here the CDR3 reads CASSSRGGTEAFF. The CDR3 DNA sequence: TGCGCCAGCAGCTCCAGAGGGGGCACTGAAGCTTTCTTT.

Only a few counts were recorded for this clonotype. The chain joins TRBV2 to TRBJ2-5; 8 bases agree with TRBD1. The trim removed 7 bases at V and 4 bases at J, leaving 14 bases unmatched. Germline V CDR1 and CDR2: SNHLY, FYNNEI. The CDR3 consists of 16 residues. The DNA for the CDR3 is TGTGCCAGCAAGAGTGGCCGGACAGGGCAGTCAGAGACCCAGTACTTC. Translation gives CASKSGRTGQSETQYF.

The gene calls are TRBV10-1 and TRBJ2-1; the D gene is possibly TRBD1 (6 bases). Trimming took off 4 bases at V and 7 bases at J, with 14 bases between the two ends. The CDR3 is 14 amino acids. From germline, CDR1 is WNHNN and CDR2 SYGVQD (reference sequence). The CDR3 is CASSGENQGNEQFF. CDR3 DNA: TGCGCCAGCAGTGGAGAAAACCAGGGGAATGAGCAGTTCTTC.

This clonotype showed up just a few times. Germline is not matched at one junction end, which may reflect a read error. The chain carries TRBV20-1 and TRBJ1-6; tentatively, D is TRBD1 (5 bases). Germline CDR1 reads DFQATT; CDR2 reads SNEGSKA (reference sequence). The CDR3 covers 12 residues. CDR3 nucleotides: TGCAGTGCTAGGGGGACGGATTCACCTCTCCACTTT. Its protein is CSARGTDSPLHF.

V and J are TRBV9 and TRBJ2-1; no clear D. The CDR3 length is 15 residues. The V gene lost 6 bases and the J gene lost 7 bases, with 20 bases spanning the gap. The germline CDR1 and CDR2 sequences are SGDLS and YYNGEE. The CDR3 coding sequence is TGTGCCAGCACCACCGGGTATATCTCGAAGAATGAGCAGTTCTTC. It yields the protein CASTTGYISKNEQFF.